One sample yielded the 32 T cell receptor beta chains listed below, sequenced in a study of T cell changes during pregnancy in multiple sclerosis. TCRdb's copy holds only in-frame clones and misses some; the assay was immunoSEQ multiplex PCR. The sample shows over 20,000 clones, roughly nine tenths of them seen only once. The sequencing used CD4+ T cells from peripheral blood mononuclear cells, collected in the third trimester of pregnancy. Receptors originate from a female donor in good health, enrolled as a control in a pregnancy study.

In DNA, the CDR3 is TGCAGCGTTACCCGGCGGGGGGGTGGCACTGAAGCTTTCTTT. This sequence encodes CSVTRRGGGTEAFF. This rearrangement joins TRBV29-1 to TRBJ1-1; D possibly corresponds to TRBD1 (5 bases). The length of the CDR3 is 14 residues. Trimming removed 5 bases at V and 4 bases at J, with 17 bases between. The V gene's germline CDR1 is SQVTM and CDR2 ANQGSEA.

The chain joins TRBV7-3 to TRBJ1-5; 7 positions agree with TRBD1. Trimming took 6 bases from V and 4 from J; bases not matched to a gene: 6. Germline-derived CDR1 and CDR2 are SGHTA and FQGTGA. The CDR3 spans 14 residues. This CDR3 is CASSSSGGNQPQHF. For the CDR3, the DNA is TGTGCCAGCAGTTCTTCAGGGGGGAATCAGCCCCAGCATTTT. The whole variable domain, remainder taken from reference TRBV7-3 and TRBJ1-5, is GAGVSQTPSNKVTEKGKYVELRCDPISGHTALYWYRQSLGQGPEFLIYFQGTGAADDSGLPNDRFFAVRPEGSVSTLKIQRTERGDSAVYLCASSSSGGNQPQHFGDGTRLSIL.

V is TRBV15 and J is TRBJ2-7; 8 bases align to TRBD1. After removal of 1 base from V and 5 bases from J, the junction contained 10 bases not matched to a gene. CDR3 length equals 16 residues. The germline CDR1 and CDR2 sequences are LNHNV and YYDKDF (reference sequence). The CDR3 spells CATSRGGLTGENEQYF. CDR3 DNA: TGTGCCACCAGCAGAGGGGGACTGACAGGGGAAAACGAGCAGTACTTC.

The chain carries TRBV5-4 and TRBJ2-4; D is ambiguous. V was shortened by 4 bases and J by 0 bases, with 14 bases between the two germline ends. In germline, CDR1 is SGHNT, CDR2 YYREEE (reference sequence). The CDR3 runs 16 residues. The DNA of the CDR3 is TGTGCCAGCAGCCCGGAGATAAGCATAGCCAAAAACATTCAGTACTTC. Translation gives CASSPEISIAKNIQYF.

V and J are TRBV6-1 and TRBJ2-3, with TRBD2 as a possible D gene (6 bases). Germline V gene sequence: CDR1 MNHNS, CDR2 SASEGT. The CDR3 spans 15 residues. The V gene lost 11 bases and the J gene lost 0 bases, with 18 bases spanning the gap. The CDR3 DNA reads as TGTGCCGGTAGCACGGGGACTCGCAGCACAGATACGCAGTATTTT. This codes for CAGSTGTRSTDTQYF.

The CDR3 region has the DNA TGTGCCAGCAGCCCCTACGGGGGGATACTCACAGATACGCAGTATTTT. Translating it yields CASSPYGGILTDTQYF. The V gene is TRBV7-6, the J gene TRBJ2-3; 7 bases match TRBD2. Germline V gene sequence: CDR1 SGHVS, CDR2 FNYEAQ. The V and J ends lost 5 bases and 2 bases, in that order; junction bases with no gene match: 10. The CDR3 is made up of 16 amino acids.

V and J are TRBV5-5 and TRBJ2-1; 8 bases are shared with TRBD1. The CDR3 has 15 residues. V lost 1 base, J lost 7 bases, and 7 bases stayed unmatched. Germline values: CDR1 SGHKS, CDR2 YYEKEE (reference sequence). CDR3 residues: CASSLWAGGGNEQFF. Here the CDR3 DNA reads TGTGCCAGCAGCTTGTGGGCAGGGGGCGGGAATGAGCAGTTCTTC.

This chain joins TRBV27 and TRBJ2-5; 7 bases agree with TRBD1. After removal of 4 bases from V and 3 bases from J, the junction contained 14 bases not matched to a gene. The germline gives CDR1 MNHEY, CDR2 SMNVEV (reference sequence). The CDR3 length is 17 residues. As DNA, the CDR3 is TGTGCCAGCAGTTCTCATAACCCGGGACAGCCGAAAGAGACCCAGTACTTC. It specifies CASSSHNPGQPKETQYF.

CDR3 region: CASAGGTRSYNEQFF. CDR3 nucleotide sequence: TGTGCCTCGGCGGGGGGGACCCGCTCCTACAATGAGCAGTTCTTC. V usage is TRBV30 and J usage is TRBJ2-1, with 9 bases matching TRBD2. The V segment lost 7 bases and the J segment 0 bases; nucleotides outside the gene matches: 7. From germline, CDR1 is GTSNPN and CDR2 SVGIG (reference sequence). This CDR3 contains 15 residues.

The chain combines TRBV7-3 with TRBJ2-1; TRBD1 is a possible D gene (5 bases). V was cut by 0 bases and J by 9 bases, with 9 bases left in between. Germline loops: CDR1 SGHTA, CDR2 FQGTGA. This CDR3 has 13 amino acids. The CDR3 DNA sequence: TGTGCCAGCAGCTTAACTAAGGGGTTTGAGCAGTTCTTC. Translating gives CASSLTKGFEQFF. The whole variable domain, filled in from reference TRBV7-3 and TRBJ2-1, reads GAGVSQTPSNKVTEKGKYVELRCDPISGHTALYWYRQSLGQGPEFLIYFQGTGAADDSGLPNDRFFAVRPEGSVSTLKIQRTERGDSAVYLCASSLTKGFEQFFGPGTRLTVL.

The chain links TRBV7-6 to TRBJ2-3, with 7 bases lining up with TRBD2. V shed 1 base and J 0 bases; nucleotides not matched to a gene: 10. Germline loops: CDR1 SGHVS, CDR2 FNYEAQ. The CDR3 is made up of 18 amino acids. The CDR3 region is CASSLGIKGGSSTDTQYF. CDR3 nucleotides: TGTGCCAGCAGCTTAGGAATAAAGGGCGGGAGTAGCACAGATACGCAGTATTTT.

This chain connects TRBV14 to TRBJ1-1, with 9 bases matching TRBD1. CDR1 and CDR2 (germline): SGHDN, FVKESK. The CDR3 has 15 residues. The V segment lost 3 bases and the J segment 5 bases; nucleotides outside the gene matches: 7. In DNA form, the CDR3 reads TGTGCCAGCAGCCAGTACAGGGGGCGCGGGACTGAAGCTTTCTTT. This sequence encodes CASSQYRGRGTEAFF.

Worth noting for this clone: One end of the junction does not line up with germline, which may come from a read error. The DNA of the CDR3 is TGTGCTAGCAGCTTAGCTAAGGGAGGCGGGAGGCCGGGCACAGATACGCAGTATTTT. Amino acids: CASSLAKGGGRPGTDTQYF. V gene TRBV7-7 combines with J gene TRBJ2-3; TRBD2 agrees at 8 bases. Germline assignment: CDR1 SSHAT and CDR2 FNYEAQ (reference sequence). The CDR3 runs to 19 residues.

The table lists this clone with a count of one. This chain joins TRBV10-1 and TRBJ2-1, with TRBD2 matching 14 bases. Germline CDR1 and CDR2: WNHNN and SYGVQD (reference sequence). The J segment lost 2 bases and the V segment lost 0 bases, leaving 6 bases of the junction unmatched. The length of the CDR3 is 19 residues. CDR3 loop: CASSESAVTSGRAYNEQFF. The CDR3 DNA sequence: TGCGCCAGCAGTGAGTCGGCAGTGACTAGCGGGAGGGCCTACAATGAGCAGTTCTTC.

The chain has TRBV7-2 and TRBJ1-3; 7 bases are shared with TRBD1. Germline V gives CDR1 SGHTA, CDR2 FQGNSA. Germline trimming cut 3 bases from V and 4 bases from J; bases unmatched to any gene: 6. This CDR3 has 15 residues. The CDR3 bases are TGTGCCAGCAGCTTGCCGACAGGGTTCGGAAACACCATATATTTT. Amino acids: CASSLPTGFGNTIYF.

The gene calls are TRBV6-6 and TRBJ1-4; perhaps TRBD1 as D (6 bases). The length of the CDR3 is 13 residues. Trimming stripped 2 bases from V and 5 bases from J, with 6 bases between. Germline V gene sequence: CDR1 MNHNY, CDR2 SVGAGI (reference sequence). The CDR3: CASSYTGNEKLFF. The CDR3, as DNA: TGTGCCAGCAGTTACACAGGGAATGAAAAACTGTTTTTT.

This clone was counted a few times. The chain combines TRBV4-1 with TRBJ2-5; D is possibly TRBD2 (5 bases). V was trimmed by 4 bases and J by 5 bases, leaving 11 bases between them. The germline V gene has CDR1 MGHRA and CDR2 YSYEKL. The CDR3 spans 13 residues. DNA for the CDR3: TGCGCCAGCAGCCGAGGAGGAGTGGAGACCCAGTACTTC. Translating gives CASSRGGVETQYF.

The chain combines TRBV20-1 with TRBJ2-1; D perhaps matches TRBD2 (6 bases). The length of the CDR3 is 11 residues. Germline CDR1 DFQATT, CDR2 SNEGSKA (reference sequence). V lost 6 bases, J lost 5 bases, and 8 bases lay in between. The CDR3 region is CSAPSDNEQFF. The CDR3, as DNA: TGCAGTGCACCTAGCGACAATGAGCAGTTCTTC.

The chain employs TRBV9 and TRBJ1-1; D is ambiguous. Trimming took off 0 bases at V and 7 bases at J, with 13 bases between the two ends. Germline CDR1 and CDR2: SGDLS and YYNGEE. This CDR3 is built from 14 residues. The CDR3 sequence is CASSVATNSLEAFF. CDR3 DNA: TGTGCCAGCAGCGTAGCTACTAACTCCCTTGAAGCTTTCTTT.

The V call is TRBV5-8, the J call TRBJ1-3; tentatively, D is TRBD1 (5 bases). The germline V and J ends were trimmed by 6 bases and 4 bases, with 11 bases remaining between them. Germline assignment: CDR1 SGHTS and CDR2 YDEGEE. The CDR3 sequence is 13 residues long. In nucleotides, the CDR3 is TGTGCCAGCATGGGAGGGGCCGGAAACACCATATATTTT. As protein: CASMGGAGNTIYF.

This sequence joins TRBV10-3 and TRBJ1-1; TRBD1 is a possible D gene (5 bases). Trimming removed 0 bases from V and 3 bases from J, with 11 bases in between. Germline lookup yields CDR1 ENHRY and CDR2 SYGVKD. This CDR3 spans 15 amino acids. The CDR3 coding sequence is TGTGCCATCAGTGAGTCGGCAGGGCGTGACACTGAAGCTTTCTTT. As protein: CAISESAGRDTEAFF.

The V gene is TRBV18, the J gene TRBJ1-1; TRBD1 agrees at 9 bases. V shed 4 bases, J shed 4 bases, and the junction held 4 bases outside the gene matches. Per germline, CDR1 KGHSH and CDR2 LQKENI. The CDR3 has 14 residues. The CDR3 DNA sequence: TGTGCCAGCTCACTAAGACAGGGGGGCACTGAAGCTTTCTTT. This sequence encodes CASSLRQGGTEAFF.

The V and J genes are TRBV5-6 and TRBJ2-5; weak D call: TRBD2 (6 bases). The CDR3 is 13 amino acids. The germline CDR1 and CDR2 sequences are SGHDT and YYEEEE. Trimming took off 4 bases at V and 7 bases at J, with 14 bases between the two ends. The CDR3 DNA is TGTGCCAGCAGCGTGCTGGTCGGGGGGACCCAGTACTTC. Translating gives CASSVLVGGTQYF.

This chain uses TRBV19 with TRBJ2-7; D might be TRBD1 (6 bases). Germline CDR1 reads LNHDA; CDR2 reads SQIVND (reference sequence). There are 13 residues in the CDR3. The V end lost 1 base, the J end lost 3 bases, and 7 bases lay between the germline ends. Here the CDR3 reads CASSIGTVYEQYF. The CDR3 nucleotides are TGTGCCAGTAGTATAGGGACAGTCTACGAGCAGTACTTC.

The chain combines TRBV19 with TRBJ2-1; 12 bases are shared with TRBD2. J lost 6 bases, V lost 6 bases, and 15 bases had no gene match. This CDR3 is 18 amino acids long. From germline, CDR1 is LNHDA and CDR2 SQIVND (reference sequence). CDR3 residues: CASSPTGTSGRFGNEQFF. CDR3 DNA sequence: TGTGCCAGTAGCCCCACCGGGACTAGCGGGCGCTTTGGCAATGAGCAGTTCTTC.

The V gene is TRBV2, the J gene TRBJ1-2, with TRBD1 matching 7 bases. The CDR3 is made up of 12 amino acids. V gave up 7 bases and J gave up 8 bases; unmatched junction bases: 7. The germline gives CDR1 SNHLY, CDR2 FYNNEI. CDR3: CASTSGQDGYTF. The CDR3 DNA follows: TGTGCCAGCACCTCCGGACAGGACGGCTACACCTTC.

The genes are TRBV5-5 and TRBJ1-2; 9 bases agree with TRBD1. With V trimmed by 0 bases and J by 8 bases, 11 bases remained unmatched. In germline, CDR1 is SGHKS, CDR2 YYEKEE (reference sequence). The CDR3 consists of 16 residues. Written as DNA, the CDR3 is TGTGCCAGCAGCTTGGGGGGGACAGGGATGGGAAAGGGCTACACCTTC. It encodes CASSLGGTGMGKGYTF.

This clone was observed a single time. The V call is TRBV4-3, the J call TRBJ2-2; TRBD2 matches 8 bases. The CDR3 is 15 residues long. The J segment lost 6 bases and the V segment lost 7 bases, leaving 10 bases of the junction unmatched. Germline V gene sequence: CDR1 LGHNA, CDR2 YSLEER. The DNA for the CDR3 is TGCGCCAGCAAAGGAGGGACTAGTGATTCCGGGGAGCTGTTTTTT. As protein: CASKGGTSDSGELFF.

For the CDR3, the DNA is TGTGCCTGGAGTGTACGACGGACTAGCGGGCCCCTACGGGCCCCGAACACCGGGGAGCTGTTTTTT. Translating gives CAWSVRRTSGPLRAPNTGELFF. The V gene is TRBV30, the J gene TRBJ2-2; TRBD2 matches 11 bases. V dropped 0 bases and J dropped 0; count of bases not matched to a gene: 18. Germline V gene lookup returns CDR1 GTSNPN and CDR2 SVGIG (reference sequence). CDR3 length: 22 residues.

This chain joins TRBV5-1 and TRBJ2-3; the match to TRBD2 covers 8 bases. The CDR3 extends over 17 amino acids. The germline CDR1 and CDR2 sequences are SGHRS and YFSETQ. After removal of 4 bases from V and 0 bases from J, the junction contained 10 bases not matched to a gene. The CDR3 protein is CASSPETSAISTDTQYF. The CDR3 bases are TGCGCCAGCAGCCCCGAGACTAGCGCAATTAGCACAGATACGCAGTATTTT. Full variable domain (outside the CDR3, taken from reference TRBV5-1 and TRBJ2-3): KAGVTQTPRYLIKTRGQQVTLSCSPISGHRSVSWYQQTPGQGLQFLFEYFSETQRNKGNFPGRFSGRQFSNSRSEMNVSTLELGDSALYLCASSPETSAISTDTQYFGPGTRLTVL.

Relative to its sample, this clone is medium-sized. CDR3 sequence: CSVEAGTGNTEAFF. The CDR3 nucleotides are TGCAGCGTTGAAGCCGGGACAGGGAACACTGAAGCTTTCTTT. This chain links TRBV29-1 with TRBJ1-1; TRBD1 agrees at 8 bases. Germline V gives CDR1 SQVTM, CDR2 ANQGSEA. The CDR3 totals 14 residues. V dropped 1 base and J dropped 1; count of bases not matched to a gene: 2.

The chain combines TRBV7-2 with TRBJ1-3; weak D call: TRBD1 (5 bases). This CDR3 comprises 15 residues. The germline gives CDR1 SGHTA, CDR2 FQGNSA. Trimming pared 1 base from V and 8 bases from J, leaving 15 bases between. As DNA, the CDR3 is TGTGCCAGCAGCTTAGGGGCAGCCCTAGGGGACACCATATATTTT. Its translation: CASSLGAALGDTIYF.